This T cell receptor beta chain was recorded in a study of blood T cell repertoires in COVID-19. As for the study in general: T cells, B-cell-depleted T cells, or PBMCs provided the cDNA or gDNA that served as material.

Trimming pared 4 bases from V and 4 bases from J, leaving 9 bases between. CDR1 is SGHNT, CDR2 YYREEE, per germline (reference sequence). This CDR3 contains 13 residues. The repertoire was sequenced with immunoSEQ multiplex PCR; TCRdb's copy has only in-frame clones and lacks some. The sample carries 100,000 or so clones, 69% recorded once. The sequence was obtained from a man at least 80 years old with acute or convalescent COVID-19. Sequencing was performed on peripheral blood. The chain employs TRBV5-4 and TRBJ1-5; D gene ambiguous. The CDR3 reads CASSAGKNQPQHF. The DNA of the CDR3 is TGTGCCAGCAGCGCGGGGAAAAATCAGCCCCAGCATTTT.